This TCR beta chain is drawn from a study of blood T cell repertoires in COVID-19. V lost 5 bases and J lost 7, with 11 bases in between. The CDR3 contains 12 residues. TCRdb's table, derived via immunoSEQ multiplex PCR, lists solely in-frame clones and lacks some. The top ten hold 2.3% of the sample, which has roughly 410,000 clones, around 87% seen once. Sequenced material: peripheral blood. V gene TRBV12-3 or TRBV12-4 combines with J gene TRBJ1-2; D remains unclear. The clonotype was recovered from an older woman with COVID-19, enrolled during active disease. The CDR3 protein is CASSPDTSGYTF. CDR3 DNA: TGTGCCAGCAGTCCAGACACATCTGGCTACACCTTC.